This T cell receptor (beta chain) was sequenced during a study of immune evolution from preneoplasia to lung adenocarcinoma. The protocol was immunoSEQ multiplex PCR, while the TCRdb copy is restricted to in-frame clones and leaves out a portion. The top ten hold approximately 3.8% of the sample, which has about 12,000 clones, approximately 81% seen once. Trimming pared 0 bases from V and 7 bases from J, leaving 10 bases between. There are 14 residues in the CDR3. Per germline, CDR1 PRHDT and CDR2 FYEKMQ (reference sequence). Material: FFPE tissue from an adenomatous hyperplasia lung lesion. Subset described: atypical adenomatous hyperplasia (AAH), lung preneoplasia. This chain uses TRBV13 with TRBJ2-1; D not certain. The TCR sequence derives from a person aged 50-75 years with lung adenocarcinoma. The chain's CDR3 is CASSLGSLRNEQFF. CDR3 in DNA: TGTGCCAGCAGCTTAGGTTCTTTACGGAATGAGCAGTTCTTC.